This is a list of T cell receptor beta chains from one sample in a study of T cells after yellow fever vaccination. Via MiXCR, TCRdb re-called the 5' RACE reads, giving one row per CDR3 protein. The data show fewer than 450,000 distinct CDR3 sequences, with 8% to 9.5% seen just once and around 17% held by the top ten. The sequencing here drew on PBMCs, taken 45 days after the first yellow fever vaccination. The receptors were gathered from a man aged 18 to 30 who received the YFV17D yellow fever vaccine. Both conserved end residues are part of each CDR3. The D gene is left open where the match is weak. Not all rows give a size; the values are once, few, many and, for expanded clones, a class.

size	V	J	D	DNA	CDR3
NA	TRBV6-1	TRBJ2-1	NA	TGTGCCAGCAGTCAGTGGGGCGGGGAGGATGAGCAGTTCTTC	CASSQWGGEDEQFF
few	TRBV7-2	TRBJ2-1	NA	TGTGCCAGCAGTTTTCAGAAGGGTTACAATGAGCAGTTCTTC	CASSFQKGYNEQFF
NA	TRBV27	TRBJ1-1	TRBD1	TGTGCCAGCAGTAGCGGACAGGTGAACACTGAAGCTTTCTTT	CASSSGQVNTEAFF
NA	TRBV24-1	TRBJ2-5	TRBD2	TGTGCCACCAGTGGGGGGGGGGACGAGACCCAGTACTTC	CATSGGGDETQYF
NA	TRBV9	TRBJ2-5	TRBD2	TGTGCCAGCACCGGGACTAGCGGGGGATTTGGAGAGACCCAGTACTTC	CASTGTSGGFGETQYF
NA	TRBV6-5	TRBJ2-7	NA	TGTGCCAGCAGTTATTCAGACAGAGCCTACGAGCAGTACTTC	CASSYSDRAYEQYF
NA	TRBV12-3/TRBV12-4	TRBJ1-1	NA	TGTGCCAGCAGTTTAGGGCCCCGTGGTGAAGCTTTCTTT	CASSLGPRGEAFF
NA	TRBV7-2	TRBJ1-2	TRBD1	TGTGCCAGCAGCCCGACAGGGCCCATCTATGGCTACACCTTC	CASSPTGPIYGYTF
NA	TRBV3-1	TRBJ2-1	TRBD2	TGTGCCAGCAGCCTTTTGCTGGGACTAACAAATCCCAATGAGCAGTTCTTC	CASSLLLGLTNPNEQFF
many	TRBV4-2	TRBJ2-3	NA	TGTGCCAGCAGCCAAGGCCCCGTGGAGGCAGATACGCAGTATTTT	CASSQGPVEADTQYF
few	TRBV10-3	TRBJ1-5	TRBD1	TGTGCCATCAGTGGGGAGGGGGCTCATCAGCCCCAGCATTTT	CAISGEGAHQPQHF
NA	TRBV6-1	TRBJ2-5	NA	TGTGCCAGCAGTCTCGCCCCCCACGTCTCGGGCGAGACCCAGTACTTC	CASSLAPHVSGETQYF
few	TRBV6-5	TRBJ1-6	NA	TGTGCCAGCAGTTACAAGGACAGTAATAATTCACCCCTCCACTTT	CASSYKDSNNSPLHF
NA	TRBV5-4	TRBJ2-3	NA	TGTGCCAGCAGCCCCTCGACAGTTTCCTCGGATACGCAGTATTTT	CASSPSTVSSDTQYF
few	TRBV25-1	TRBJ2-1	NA	TGTGCCAGCAGTGAAGTGCAGAGCCCCTACAATGAGCAGTTCTTC	CASSEVQSPYNEQFF
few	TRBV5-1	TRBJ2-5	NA	TGCGCCAGCAGCTTGACGCGAGAGGTGACCCAGTACTTC	CASSLTREVTQYF
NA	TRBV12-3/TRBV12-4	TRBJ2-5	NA	TGTGCCAGCAGTTTGGAGGGGTTCGAGACCCAGTACTTC	CASSLEGFETQYF
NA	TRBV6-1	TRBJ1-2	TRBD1	TGTGCCAGCAGCTTGGACAGGCGAATTAACTATGGCTACACCTTC	CASSLDRRINYGYTF
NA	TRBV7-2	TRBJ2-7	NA	TGTGCCAGCAGCCCCCTGGTAGTAGGCGAGCAGTACTTC	CASSPLVVGEQYF
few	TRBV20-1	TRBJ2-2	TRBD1	TGCAGTGCTAGAGATCCACAGGGGGTCGGGGAGCTGTTTTTT	CSARDPQGVGELFF
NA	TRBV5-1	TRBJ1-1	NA	TGCGCCAGCAGCGAAAACATGGACACTGAAGCTTTCTTT	CASSENMDTEAFF
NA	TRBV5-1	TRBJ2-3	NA	TGCGCCAGCAGCTTGGGACGGCCCACAGATACGCAGTATTTT	CASSLGRPTDTQYF
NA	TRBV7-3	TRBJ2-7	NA	TGTGCCAGCAGCCCGTCCCCGGGGTCCTACGAGCAGTACTTC	CASSPSPGSYEQYF
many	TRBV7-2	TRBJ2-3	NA	TGTGCCAGCAGCCCGGGGGACCGTCGCACAGATACGCAGTATTTT	CASSPGDRRTDTQYF
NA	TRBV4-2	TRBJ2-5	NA	TGTGCCAGCAGCCAACCGACATTTCAAGAGACCCAGTACTTC	CASSQPTFQETQYF
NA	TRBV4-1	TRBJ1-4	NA	TGCGCCAGCAGCACCCCAGGGTATACTAATGAAAAACTGTTTTTT	CASSTPGYTNEKLFF
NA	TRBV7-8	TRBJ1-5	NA	TGTGCCAGCAGCCCGTTCCCTATCGCACAGCCCCAGCATTTT	CASSPFPIAQPQHF
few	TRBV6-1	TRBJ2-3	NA	TGTGCCAGCAGTGAAATGCCCCCAGATACGCAGTATTTT	CASSEMPPDTQYF
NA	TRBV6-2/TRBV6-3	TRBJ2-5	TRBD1	TGTGCCAGCAGAACACAGGGGATCGGCGAGACCCAGTACTTC	CASRTQGIGETQYF
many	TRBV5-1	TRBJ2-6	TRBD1	TGCGCCAGCAGCGAAGGGGACAGATCTTCCTCTGGGGCCAACGTCCTGACTTTC	CASSEGDRSSSGANVLTF
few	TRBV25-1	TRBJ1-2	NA	TGTGCCAGCAGTGAGATGTCAGCTAACTATGGCTACACCTTC	CASSEMSANYGYTF
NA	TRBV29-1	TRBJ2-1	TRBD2	TGCAGCGTTGGGCTAGCGGGGGACAATGAGCAGTTCTTC	CSVGLAGDNEQFF
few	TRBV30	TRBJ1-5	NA	TGTGCCTGGAGTGTAGGCCAACAGCCCCAGCATTTT	CAWSVGQQPQHF
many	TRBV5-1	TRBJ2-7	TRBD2	TGCGCCAGCAGCCGTACTAGCGGGGCCTCCTACGAGCAGTACTTC	CASSRTSGASYEQYF
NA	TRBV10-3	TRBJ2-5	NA	TGTGCCATCAGTGAGAGTCTGGAGACCCAAGAGACCCAGTACTTC	CAISESLETQETQYF
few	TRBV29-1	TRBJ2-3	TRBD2	TGCAGCGTTATCGTAGCGGGGGGGAGCACAGATACGCAGTATTTT	CSVIVAGGSTDTQYF
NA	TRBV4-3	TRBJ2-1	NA	TGCGCCAGCAGCCAAGCCCCGACACGGGTCGGGCAGTTCTTC	CASSQAPTRVGQFF
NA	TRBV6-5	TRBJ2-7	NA	TGTGCCAGCAGTTACTCTGGGCGGTCGCAGTACTTC	CASSYSGRSQYF
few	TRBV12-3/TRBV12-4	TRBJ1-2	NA	TGTGCCAGCAGTTTGGGGCGGCCGAGGGTGGACTATGGCTACACCTTC	CASSLGRPRVDYGYTF
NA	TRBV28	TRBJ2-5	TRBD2	TGTGCCAGCAGTTTTCTGTTAGCGGGGGACGGTCAAGAGACCCAGTACTTC	CASSFLLAGDGQETQYF
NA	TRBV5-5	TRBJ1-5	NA	TGTGCCAGCAGCTCCTACGACACAGCTAGCAATCAGCCCCAGCATTTT	CASSSYDTASNQPQHF
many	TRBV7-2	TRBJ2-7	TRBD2	TGTGCCAGCAGTTTACTAGCGGGGGATTACGAGCAGTACTTC	CASSLLAGDYEQYF
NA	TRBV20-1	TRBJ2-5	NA	TGCAGTGCTAGTTTGCGGGGCGGGGAGACCCAGTACTTC	CSASLRGGETQYF
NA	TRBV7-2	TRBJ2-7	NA	TGTGCCAGCAGCTTAGCGGGGAACAACGAGCAGTACTTC	CASSLAGNNEQYF
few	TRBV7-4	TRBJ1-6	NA	TGTGCCAGCAGCCTAATGCCCCCCCAGGTGGATTCACCCCTCCACTTT	CASSLMPPQVDSPLHF
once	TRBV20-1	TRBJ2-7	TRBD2	TGCAGTGCTAGAGATTATAGCGGGGGGCCCTACGAGCAGTACTTC	CSARDYSGGPYEQYF
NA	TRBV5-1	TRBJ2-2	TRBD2	TGCGCCAGCAGCTTGGGACCTCAATTAAGCGGGGGGACGGCCGGGGAGCTGTTTTTT	CASSLGPQLSGGTAGELFF
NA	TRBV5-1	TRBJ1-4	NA	TGCGCCAGCAGCTTGGCCGGGGGGATGGGTGAAAAACTGTTTTTT	CASSLAGGMGEKLFF
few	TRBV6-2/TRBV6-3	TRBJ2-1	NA	TGTGCCAGCCGTGGACCCGGGGTGTACAATGAGCAGTTCTTC	CASRGPGVYNEQFF
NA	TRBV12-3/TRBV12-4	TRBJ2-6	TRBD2	TGTGCCAGCAGCCCGGGGGGAGGGTATGGTGCTGGGGCCAACGTCCTGACTTTC	CASSPGGGYGAGANVLTF
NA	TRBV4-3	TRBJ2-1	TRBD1	TGCGCCAGCAGCCCACCCGGGACAGTCTTAACAAGGTTCTTC	CASSPPGTVLTRFF
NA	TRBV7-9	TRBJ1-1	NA	TGTGCCAGCAGCCAGGTGAAGGGTGAAGCTTTCTTT	CASSQVKGEAFF
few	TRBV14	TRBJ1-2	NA	TGTGCCAGCAGCCCCAGACGGGGGGGGCTTTACACCTTC	CASSPRRGGLYTF
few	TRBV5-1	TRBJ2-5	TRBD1	TGCGCCAGCAGCCTACGGGACAGGGAGGAGACCCAGTACTTC	CASSLRDREETQYF